This is a list of T cell receptor beta chains from one sample in a study of beta chain features in type 1 diabetes. Assay: immunoSEQ multiplex PCR; the TCRdb copy retains only in-frame clones and omits some. The data hold around 240,000 clones, with over 8.5% observed a single time. The material sequenced was naive CD4+ T cells from blood. Every receptor here comes from a young woman in good health. Each CDR3 is given with its conserved first and last residue.

TRBV9,TRBJ2-4,CASSVGDSLLHIQYF
TRBV21-1,TRBJ1-2,CASSETGVYGYTF
TRBV7-9,TRBJ2-7,CASSFSATQQYF
TRBV5-1,TRBJ2-5,CASSTGLAGEETQYF
TRBV28,TRBJ2-2,CASSLSRGVSTGELFF
TRBV7-9,TRBJ2-3,CASSPRGSTDTQYF
TRBV5-1,TRBJ2-7,CASSTRDRGNDEQYF
TRBV27,TRBJ1-1,CASNLVGGTEAFF
TRBV30,TRBJ1-1,CAGQGDTEAFF
TRBV9,TRBJ2-7,CASSATTGGYEQYF
TRBV6-6,TRBJ1-4,CASSYSGQGPNEKLFF
TRBV11-2,TRBJ2-7,CASSLDPAGGSYEQYF
TRBV2,TRBJ2-2,CASRPPSGSLGELFF
TRBV6-1,TRBJ2-4,CASSELRNKNIQYF
TRBV9,TRBJ2-2,CASSVVPDRELFF
TRBV29-1,TRBJ2-7,CSVEQGPYEQYF
TRBV6-6,TRBJ2-3,CASSSRDRGYTDTQYF
TRBV30,TRBJ2-1,CAWSVTGLNSQFF
TRBV7-3,TRBJ2-2,CASSSRDRVTGELFF
TRBV5-1,TRBJ2-7,CASSLASGQGVEQYF
TRBV30,TRBJ1-2,CALRGVGYGYTF
TRBV7-9,TRBJ2-1,CASSLERTSGYNEQFF
TRBV29-1,TRBJ2-1,CSVGTSGVGSYNEQFF
TRBV7-8,TRBJ2-1,CASSLAPVASVDRFF
TRBV19,TRBJ1-5,CASSIVPARAQHF